The 12 T cell receptor beta chains presented below share a single source sample, sequenced in a study of spatial heterogeneity in lung cancer. TCRdb called the 5' RACE reads again in MiXCR, with one record for every CDR3 protein. The table records some 600 distinct CDR3 sequences, over 75% of them present only once. Noted time point: sample taken at primary tumor resection. Sequencing was performed on whole RNA extracted from tumor and nontumor lung tissue, or from frozen PBMC, and the material was left unsorted. Specimen: PBMCs, collected at surgery. These receptors came from a female donor with early-stage non-small cell lung cancer.

On this clonotype itself: This beta chain is an unintended read in a library built for alpha chains; its size means little. The genes are TRBV6-5 and TRBJ2-6, with D tentatively TRBD2 (5 bases). The germline V gene encodes CDR1 MNHEY and CDR2 SVGAGI. The V and J ends lost 2 bases and 2 bases respectively, with 13 bases between them. This CDR3 spans 17 amino acids. CDR3 sequence: CASSYRGFRAGANVLTF. CDR3 in DNA: TGTGCCAGCAGTTACCGGGGATTCCGGGCTGGGGCCAACGTCCTGACTTTC.

With respect to this clonotype: The library was built for alpha chains, so this beta chain is an off-target read and its size means little. The rearrangement links TRBV6-6 to TRBJ2-7, with D possibly being TRBD2 (6 bases). The germline V gene has CDR1 MNHNY and CDR2 SVGAGI (reference sequence). This CDR3 spans 15 amino acids. Trimming left V 1 base short and J 6 bases short, with 16 bases between. CDR3 protein: CASSYWLVGGSEQYF. As DNA, the CDR3 is TGTGCCAGCAGTTACTGGCTAGTTGGAGGGAGCGAGCAGTACTTC.

Note on this clonotype: This beta chain is an off-target read within a library intended for alpha chains, so its frequency means little. The chain links TRBV27 to TRBJ2-5, with D unresolved. The V end was cut by 0 bases, the J end by 7 bases, with 12 bases between. The germline V gene has CDR1 MNHEY and CDR2 SMNVEV (reference sequence). The CDR3 extends over 14 amino acids. Written as DNA, the CDR3 is TGTGCCAGCAGTTTATCGTTCAGTCAGCGGACCCAGTACTTC. This gives the protein CASSLSFSQRTQYF.

There are a few counts of this clonotype. This beta chain was picked up by a library intended for alpha chains and is off target, so its count carries little meaning. The CDR3, as DNA: TGTGCCAGCAGTTACTCTAGCGGGAGCCCTTGGCAAGAGACCCAGTACTTC. As protein: CASSYSSGSPWQETQYF. The rearrangement joins TRBV6-2 or TRBV6-3 to TRBJ2-5; 9 bases agree with TRBD2. V dropped 0 bases and J dropped 2; count of bases not matched to a gene: 7. Germline V gene data show CDR1 as MNHEY and CDR2 as SVGEGT. The CDR3 runs 17 residues.

In the case of this clonotype: An end of the junction differs from the germline gene, which may be a read error. Little can be read into the size of this beta chain, an off-target read in a library designed for alpha chains. V gene TRBV7-6 combines with J gene TRBJ1-1; D unclear. The CDR3 has 14 amino acids. Per the germline V gene, CDR1 is SGHVS and CDR2 is FNYEAQ. The chain's CDR3 is CASSLAGQNSEAFF. CDR3 bases: TGTGCCAGCAGCTTAGCGGGTCAGAACTCTGAAGCTTTCTTT.

This clonotype came up a few times. This beta chain came through as a stray read in a library set up for alpha chains, and its size says little. This rearrangement joins TRBV28 to TRBJ2-7, with TRBD1 matching over 8 bases. This CDR3 spans 13 amino acids. The V gene's germline CDR1 is MDHEN and CDR2 SYDVKM. V lost 5 bases to trimming and J lost 7 bases; unmatched junction nucleotides: 7. The CDR3 reads CASSGDRSGEQYF. The CDR3 DNA sequence: TGTGCCAGCAGTGGGGACAGGTCGGGAGAGCAGTACTTC.

By frequency in the sample, this clonotype is hyperexpanded (1% or more). This beta chain came through as a stray read in a library set up for alpha chains, and its size says little. V and J are TRBV7-2 and TRBJ2-3; TRBD1 agrees at 9 bases. The CDR3 covers 15 residues. With 4 bases clipped from V and 8 bases from J, the junction kept 10 bases outside the gene matches. The germline V gene has CDR1 SGHTA and CDR2 FQGNSA. CDR3 sequence (DNA): TGTGCCAGCAGCTCTACAGGGGGCGGTTCGGGTACGCAGTATTTT. Translated: CASSSTGGGSGTQYF.

About this clonotype: Little can be read into the size of this beta chain, an off-target read in a library designed for alpha chains. The rearrangement links TRBV5-1 to TRBJ2-3; 8 nucleotides match TRBD2. V gave up 0 bases and J gave up 7 bases; unmatched junction bases: 7. The V gene's germline CDR1 is SGHRS and CDR2 YFSETQ. There are 15 residues in the CDR3. The CDR3 DNA reads as TGCGCCAGCAGCTTGGAACTAGCGGCCCCCAATACGCAGTATTTT. This encodes CASSLELAAPNTQYF.

Comment on this clonotype: The size of this beta chain means little, since it is a stray read in a library made for alpha chains. This chain uses TRBV5-1 with TRBJ2-7; no definite D call. V was pared by 0 bases and J by 0 bases, with 7 bases between. The CDR3 sequence is 14 residues long. Germline values: CDR1 SGHRS, CDR2 YFSETQ. CDR3 sequence: CASSLVGSSYEQYF. For the CDR3, the DNA is TGCGCCAGCAGCTTGGTAGGTAGCTCCTACGAGCAGTACTTC.

About this clonotype: The library was built for alpha chains, so this beta chain is an off-target read and its size means little. This chain uses TRBV6-2 or TRBV6-3 with TRBJ2-3; D is uncertain. The germline CDR1 and CDR2 sequences are MNHEY and SVGEGT. The CDR3 totals 14 residues. Between the trimmed V and J ends, which lost 6 bases and 1 base, there was a span of 11 bases. The CDR3, as DNA: TGTGCCAGCAGCCCTGGGTTTGGCACAGATACGCAGTATTTT. It codes for CASSPGFGTDTQYF.

A word on this clonotype: This beta chain turned up in a library designed for alpha chains; as an off-target read, its abundance says little. The chain uses TRBV15 and TRBJ1-1, with 8 bases matching TRBD1. Germline lookup yields CDR1 LNHNV and CDR2 YYDKDF (reference sequence). The CDR3 extends over 16 amino acids. The J segment lost 1 base and the V segment lost 5 bases, leaving 9 bases of the junction unmatched. The CDR3 DNA sequence: TGTGCCACCAGCCCTGGACAGGGACGGCCGAACACTGAAGCTTTCTTT. It codes for CATSPGQGRPNTEAFF. Full variable domain (remainder filled in from reference TRBV15 and TRBJ1-1): DAMVIQNPRYQVTQFGKPVTLSCSQTLNHNVMYWYQQKSSQAPKLLFHYYDKDFNNEADTPDNFQSRRPNTSFCFLDIRSPGLGDTAMYLCATSPGQGRPNTEAFFGQGTRLTVV.

This clonotype was found once. This beta chain lies outside the target of a library built for alpha chains; its clone size means little. The chain joins TRBV5-1 to TRBJ2-2, with TRBD1 matching over 11 bases. Losses at the gene ends were 4 bases for V and 1 base for J; bases not matched to a gene: 15. CDR1 and CDR2 (germline): SGHRS, YFSETQ. This CDR3 comprises 20 residues. For the CDR3, the DNA is TGCGCCAGCAGCCCTGAGGGACAGGGGGTTAATGTTATGAACACCGGGGAGCTGTTTTTT. The encoded protein is CASSPEGQGVNVMNTGELFF.